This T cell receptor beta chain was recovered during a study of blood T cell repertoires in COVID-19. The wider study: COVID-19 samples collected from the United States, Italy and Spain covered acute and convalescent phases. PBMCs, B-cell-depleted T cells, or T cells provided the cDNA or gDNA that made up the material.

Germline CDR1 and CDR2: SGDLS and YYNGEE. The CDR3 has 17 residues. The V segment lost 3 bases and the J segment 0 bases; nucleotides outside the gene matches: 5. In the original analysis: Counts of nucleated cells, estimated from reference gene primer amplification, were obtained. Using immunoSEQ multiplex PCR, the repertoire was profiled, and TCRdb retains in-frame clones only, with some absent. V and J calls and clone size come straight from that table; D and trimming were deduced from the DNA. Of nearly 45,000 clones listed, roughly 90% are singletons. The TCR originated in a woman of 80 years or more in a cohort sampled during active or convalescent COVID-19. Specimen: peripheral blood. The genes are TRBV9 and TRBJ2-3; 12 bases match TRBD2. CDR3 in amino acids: CASSASGGVSSTDTQYF. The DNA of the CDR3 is TGTGCCAGCAGCGCTAGCGGGGGGGTTTCTAGCACAGATACGCAGTATTTT.